Listed below are T cell receptor beta chains from one sample, sequenced in a study of Graves' ophthalmopathy and Graves' hyperthyroidism. TCRdb redid the calling of the multiplex PCR reads with MiXCR, one entry per CDR3 protein. This table holds over a million distinct CDR3 sequences, roughly 35% found once. The sequencing sample was made of peripheral blood or thyroid tissue (not recorded which). The receptor source for this set is an adult man with Graves' hyperthyroidism. Both conserved end residues are part of each CDR3. Each record gives: clone size, J gene, D gene, V gene, CDR3 DNA, CDR3 protein. A D gene is named only where the DNA matches it firmly. Where a row states a size, it is once, few, many or the class of an expanded clone; other rows omit it.

clone_size: -; j_call: TRBJ2-5; d_call: TRBD1; v_call: TRBV7-8; cdr3_nt: TGTGCCAACAGTGACAGGGCTGAGACCCAGTACTTC; cdr3_aa: CANSDRAETQYF
clone_size: many; j_call: TRBJ1-4; d_call: -; v_call: TRBV20-1; cdr3_nt: TGCAGTGCTAGAGAGGTTGCAACTAATGAAAAACTGTTTTTT; cdr3_aa: CSAREVATNEKLFF
clone_size: -; j_call: TRBJ2-5; d_call: -; v_call: TRBV3-1; cdr3_nt: TGTGCCAGCAGCCAAGGACAACCTCGTCCCCAGTACTTC; cdr3_aa: CASSQGQPRPQYF
clone_size: few; j_call: TRBJ2-2; d_call: -; v_call: TRBV12-3/TRBV12-4; cdr3_nt: TGTGCCATCAAACCCTGGGCGGCCTTAGCGGCCGGGGAGCTGTTTTTT; cdr3_aa: CAIKPWAALAAGELFF
clone_size: few; j_call: TRBJ1-1; d_call: TRBD1; v_call: TRBV12-5; cdr3_nt: TGTGCTAGTGGTGCCCATCAGGGGGTTGAAGCTTTCTTT; cdr3_aa: CASGAHQGVEAFF
clone_size: -; j_call: TRBJ2-2; d_call: -; v_call: TRBV4-3; cdr3_nt: TGCGCCAGCAGCCAAGATCCGGGACAAATGACCACCGGGGAGCTGTTTTTT; cdr3_aa: CASSQDPGQMTTGELFF
clone_size: few; j_call: TRBJ1-4; d_call: -; v_call: TRBV13; cdr3_nt: TGTGCCAGCAGCTTAACTGGAAAACTGTTTTTT; cdr3_aa: CASSLTGKLFF
clone_size: -; j_call: TRBJ2-2; d_call: TRBD1; v_call: TRBV7-6; cdr3_nt: TGTGCCAGCAGCTTAGCCTTGGGTTCAAGTGGACAGGCTTCTCGGGACACCGGGGAGCTGTTTTTT; cdr3_aa: CASSLALGSSGQASRDTGELFF
clone_size: few; j_call: TRBJ1-1; d_call: -; v_call: TRBV6-1; cdr3_nt: TGTGCCAGCGGGGCACCGAAAAACACTGAAGCTTTCTTT; cdr3_aa: CASGAPKNTEAFF
clone_size: once; j_call: TRBJ1-5; d_call: -; v_call: TRBV7-6; cdr3_nt: TGTGCCAGCAGCTCTGGGATCTGGGGCGCCGGGCAGCCCCAGCATTTT; cdr3_aa: CASSSGIWGAGQPQHF
clone_size: -; j_call: TRBJ2-7; d_call: -; v_call: TRBV7-3; cdr3_nt: TGTGCCAGCAGCTTATATCCGTTAACTACCTGCGAGCAGTACTTC; cdr3_aa: CASSLYPLTTCEQYF
clone_size: -; j_call: TRBJ1-4; d_call: -; v_call: TRBV12-3/TRBV12-4; cdr3_nt: TGTGCCAGCAGTTCCAGCCTGACAGCAACTAATGAAAAACTGTTTTTT; cdr3_aa: CASSSSLTATNEKLFF
clone_size: many; j_call: TRBJ1-4; d_call: -; v_call: TRBV19; cdr3_nt: TGTGCCAGTAGTACCTCGGGGACACGCGGTACGACGGAAAAACTGTTTTTT; cdr3_aa: CASSTSGTRGTTEKLFF
clone_size: many; j_call: TRBJ2-7; d_call: -; v_call: TRBV2; cdr3_nt: TGTGCCAGCAGTGGTGGGCCGGGACCGAGGTTCTTCCACGAGCAGTACTTC; cdr3_aa: CASSGGPGPRFFHEQYF
clone_size: -; j_call: TRBJ2-5; d_call: TRBD2; v_call: TRBV9; cdr3_nt: TGTGCCAGCAGCGAGGGACTAGCGGGGGGCCGGTACCAAGAGACCCAGTACTTC; cdr3_aa: CASSEGLAGGRYQETQYF
clone_size: -; j_call: TRBJ1-1; d_call: -; v_call: TRBV25-1; cdr3_nt: TGTGCCAGCAGTGATCTTGTCGCTGAAGCTTTCTTT; cdr3_aa: CASSDLVAEAFF
clone_size: many; j_call: TRBJ2-5; d_call: TRBD2; v_call: TRBV7-6; cdr3_nt: TGTGCCAGCAGCAAGGGACTAGCGGGAGGAGAGACCCAGTACTTC; cdr3_aa: CASSKGLAGGETQYF
clone_size: many; j_call: TRBJ2-7; d_call: TRBD2; v_call: TRBV19; cdr3_nt: TGTGCCAGTAGAGAGGGAGGGCGATACGAGCAGTACTTC; cdr3_aa: CASREGGRYEQYF
clone_size: many; j_call: TRBJ2-7; d_call: -; v_call: TRBV7-8; cdr3_nt: TGTGCCAGCAGCCTCAGACTAGAATGGGAGCAGTACTTC; cdr3_aa: CASSLRLEWEQYF
clone_size: many; j_call: TRBJ2-7; d_call: TRBD2; v_call: TRBV12-3/TRBV12-4; cdr3_nt: TGTGCCAGCAGTTTCCAGCGGGAGTCGGGCGAGCAGTACTTC; cdr3_aa: CASSFQRESGEQYF